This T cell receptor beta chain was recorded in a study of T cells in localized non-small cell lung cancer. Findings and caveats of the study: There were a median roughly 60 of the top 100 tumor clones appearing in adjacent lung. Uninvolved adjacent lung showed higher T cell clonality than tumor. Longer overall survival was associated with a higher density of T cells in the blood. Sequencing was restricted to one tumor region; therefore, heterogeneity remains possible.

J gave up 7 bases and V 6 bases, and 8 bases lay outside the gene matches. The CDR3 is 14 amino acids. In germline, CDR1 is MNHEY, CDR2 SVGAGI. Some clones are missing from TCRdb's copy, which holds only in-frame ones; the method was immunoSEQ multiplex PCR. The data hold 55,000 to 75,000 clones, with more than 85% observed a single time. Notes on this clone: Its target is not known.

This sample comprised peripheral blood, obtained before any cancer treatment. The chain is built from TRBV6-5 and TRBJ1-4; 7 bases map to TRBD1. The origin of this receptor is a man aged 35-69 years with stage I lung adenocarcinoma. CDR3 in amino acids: CASSRRGLSEKLFF. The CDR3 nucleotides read TGTGCCAGCAGCAGGAGGGGGCTAAGTGAAAAACTGTTTTTT.